The 23 T cell receptor beta chains presented below share a single source sample, sequenced in a study of T cell changes during pregnancy in multiple sclerosis. Assay: immunoSEQ multiplex PCR; the TCRdb copy retains only in-frame clones and omits some. The repertoire holds approximately 100,000 clones, more than 85% seen once, with around 3.1% in the top ten. The source was peripheral blood, collected in the second trimester of pregnancy. These receptor sequences come from a female donor with multiple sclerosis, enrolled in a pregnancy study.

With regard to this clone: Distinct nucleotide sequences in the sample also encode this CDR3. The chain has TRBV6-1 and TRBJ1-1, with a possible D match to TRBD1 (6 bases). In germline, CDR1 is MNHNS, CDR2 SASEGT. This CDR3 is 13 amino acids long. Trimming removed 0 bases at V and 5 bases at J, with 7 bases between. This CDR3 reads CASSEAQGTEAFF. The CDR3 nucleotides are TGTGCCAGCAGTGAAGCCCAGGGGACTGAAGCTTTCTTT.

V and J are TRBV7-9 and TRBJ2-3; D gene ambiguous. Germline values: CDR1 SEHNR, CDR2 FQNEAQ (reference sequence). The CDR3 extends over 10 amino acids. Trimming removed 6 bases at V and 9 bases at J, with 7 bases between. CDR3 in amino acids: CASRIGTQYF. CDR3 coding DNA: TGTGCCAGCAGGATTGGCACGCAGTATTTT. Complete variable domain (other parts from reference TRBV7-9 and TRBJ2-3): DTGVSQNPRHKITKRGQNVTFRCDPISEHNRLYWYRQTLGQGPEFLTYFQNEAQLEKSRLLSDRFSAERPKGSFSTLEIQRTEQGDSAMYLCASRIGTQYFGPGTRLTVL.

On this clone itself: At one boundary the junction diverges from the germline segment, which might be a read error. This chain uses TRBV2 with TRBJ1-2, with D maybe TRBD1 (5 bases). The V gene's germline CDR1 is SNHLY and CDR2 FYNNEI. CDR3 size: 10 residues. This CDR3 reads CASSGGQGLF. Here the CDR3 DNA reads TGTGCCAGCAGCGGTGGGCAGGGCCTATTC.

V gene TRBV18 combines with J gene TRBJ2-2, with a possible D match to TRBD1 (5 bases). Per germline, CDR1 KGHSH and CDR2 LQKENI. This CDR3 comprises 15 residues. V was trimmed by 6 bases and J by 1 base, leaving 12 bases between them. DNA of the CDR3: TGTGCCAGCTCGCCTACAACAGGGAACACCGGGGAGCTGTTTTTT. Its protein is CASSPTTGNTGELFF.

The chain has TRBV28 and TRBJ2-5; tentatively, D is TRBD1 (6 bases). Trimming stripped 6 bases from V and 0 bases from J, with 11 bases between. CDR1 is MDHEN, CDR2 SYDVKM, per germline. The length of the CDR3 is 14 residues. The CDR3 here is CASRTPGDQETQYF. The DNA for the CDR3 is TGTGCCAGCAGAACCCCAGGGGACCAAGAGACCCAGTACTTC.

The chain carries TRBV5-4 and TRBJ2-1; TRBD1 aligns across 9 bases. Germline CDR1 SGHNT, CDR2 YYREEE (reference sequence). Germline trimming cut 4 bases from V and 10 bases from J; bases unmatched to any gene: 6. CDR3 length equals 13 residues. The CDR3 nucleotides are TGTGCCAGCAGCCAGGGACAGGGCTTGGAGCAGTTCTTC. Protein: CASSQGQGLEQFF.

The chain joins TRBV7-9 to TRBJ2-1; 12 bases are a match to TRBD2. Germline V gene lookup returns CDR1 SEHNR and CDR2 FQNEAQ (reference sequence). The CDR3 is 17 residues long. V gave up 5 bases and J gave up 5 bases; unmatched junction bases: 10. The CDR3 reads CASSQLLAGGQNNEQFF. The DNA for the CDR3 is TGTGCCAGCAGCCAACTACTAGCGGGAGGACAGAACAATGAGCAGTTCTTC.

This clone was counted a single time. This chain connects TRBV10-2 to TRBJ1-2; D perhaps matches TRBD1 (6 bases). V dropped 6 bases and J dropped 2 bases, with 13 bases sitting between them. Germline values: CDR1 WSHSY, CDR2 SAAADI. The CDR3 has 14 amino acids. The CDR3 loop is CASREGGGNYGYTF. DNA of the CDR3: TGCGCCAGCAGAGAGGGGGGAGGGAACTATGGCTACACCTTC.

The V gene is TRBV28, the J gene TRBJ1-2, with 7 bases fitting TRBD1. The trim removed 3 bases at V and 6 bases at J, leaving 1 base unmatched. The CDR3 is made up of 12 amino acids. The germline gives CDR1 MDHEN, CDR2 SYDVKM. CDR3 sequence reads: CASSFRGDGYTF. The CDR3 bases are TGTGCCAGCAGTTTCAGGGGGGATGGCTACACCTTC.

J is TRBJ2-3 and V is TRBV6-1, with D possibly being TRBD1 (6 bases). The CDR3 is made up of 12 amino acids. V was trimmed by 6 bases and J by 5 bases, leaving 9 bases between them. Per the germline V gene, CDR1 is MNHNS and CDR2 is SASEGT. CDR3 region: CASRDSGDTQYF. CDR3 nucleotides: TGTGCCAGCAGGGACAGCGGAGATACGCAGTATTTT.

The V gene is TRBV28, the J gene TRBJ2-7; TRBD1 matches at 10 bases. Germline lookup yields CDR1 MDHEN and CDR2 SYDVKM. The CDR3 has 17 amino acids. J lost 4 bases, V lost 2 bases, and 11 bases had no gene match. Written as DNA, the CDR3 is TGTGCCAGCAGTTTACCGCTGGACAGGGGGATCGTATACGAGCAGTACTTC. Translating gives CASSLPLDRGIVYEQYF.

The chain uses TRBV4-3 and TRBJ2-5; the D gene is possibly TRBD2 (6 bases). CDR3 length equals 15 residues. V was shortened by 1 base and J by 1 base, with 10 bases between the two germline ends. Germline V gene sequence: CDR1 LGHNA, CDR2 YSLEER. The CDR3 protein is CASSQGASAQETQYF. In DNA, the CDR3 is TGCGCCAGCAGCCAAGGGGCTAGCGCCCAAGAGACCCAGTACTTC.

The J gene is TRBJ1-2, the V gene TRBV5-4; no clear D. Trimming stripped 0 bases from V and 8 bases from J, with 11 bases between. The CDR3 loop spans 13 amino acids. CDR1 is SGHNT and CDR2 is YYREEE in the germline V gene (reference sequence). CDR3 coding DNA: TGTGCCAGCAGCTTGGGACTCTCCGAGGGCTACACCTTC. Its translation is CASSLGLSEGYTF.

The gene calls are TRBV2 and TRBJ2-7; D unresolved. V was cut by 8 bases and J by 0 bases, with 8 bases left in between. The germline gives CDR1 SNHLY, CDR2 FYNNEI. This CDR3 region has 12 residues. CDR3 in DNA: TGTGCCAGCCGTATATACTCCTACGAGCAGTACTTC. Protein sequence: CASRIYSYEQYF.

The rearrangement joins TRBV5-1 to TRBJ2-3, with 7 bases matching TRBD2. Germline CDR1 reads SGHRS; CDR2 reads YFSETQ. This CDR3 has 14 residues. V lost 0 bases to trimming and J lost 6 bases; unmatched junction nucleotides: 4. The CDR3 bases are TGCGCCAGCAGCTTGGCATGGGGGGGGGATACGCAGTATTTT. Protein: CASSLAWGGDTQYF.

The CDR3 here is CASGSGSSYEQYF. DNA for the CDR3: TGTGCCAGCGGCTCCGGGAGTTCCTACGAGCAGTACTTC. The gene calls are TRBV27 and TRBJ2-7, with D maybe TRBD2 (6 bases). This CDR3 has 13 amino acids. From germline, CDR1 is MNHEY and CDR2 SMNVEV (reference sequence). The V gene lost 8 bases and the J gene lost 1 base, with 12 bases spanning the gap.

This clone appeared a single time. V usage is TRBV7-9 and J usage is TRBJ2-7, with 10 bases that match TRBD2. CDR3 length: 15 amino acids. The germline CDR1 and CDR2 sequences are SEHNR and FQNEAQ (reference sequence). J gave up 3 bases and V 5 bases, and 7 bases lay outside the gene matches. CDR3 nucleotides: TGTGCCAGCAGCCCCGGACTAGCGGTCCACTACGAGCAGTACTTC. Encoded protein: CASSPGLAVHYEQYF.

This clone was detected a few times. This sequence joins TRBV5-1 and TRBJ2-1; D perhaps matches TRBD2 (6 bases). The CDR3 is 13 amino acids. Germline CDR1 is SGHRS and CDR2 is YFSETQ. V was shortened by 0 bases and J by 10 bases, with 11 bases between the two germline ends. CDR3 loop: CASSLARRGEQFF. For the CDR3, the DNA is TGCGCCAGCAGCTTGGCACGGCGGGGAGAGCAGTTCTTC.

The chain has TRBV7-9 and TRBJ2-2; TRBD2 matches at 10 bases. This CDR3 contains 16 residues. Germline lookup yields CDR1 SEHNR and CDR2 FQNEAQ (reference sequence). Trimming removed 5 bases from V and 6 bases from J; junction bases left unmatched: 9. The CDR3 DNA sequence: TGTGCCAGCAGCCGTGTCCTAGCGGGAGAGCCCGGGGAGCTGTTTTTT. Amino acids: CASSRVLAGEPGELFF.

V gene TRBV28 combines with J gene TRBJ2-3; 9 bases map to TRBD2. The CDR3 has 19 amino acids. The V and J ends lost 5 bases and 4 bases, in that order; junction bases with no gene match: 19. Germline V gives CDR1 MDHEN, CDR2 SYDVKM. CDR3 sequence (DNA): TGTGCCAGCAGTCTTCAGCTACCACTGGGGACTAGCTTTGCAGATACGCAGTATTTT. Amino acid sequence: CASSLQLPLGTSFADTQYF.

The V and J genes are TRBV4-2 and TRBJ1-2; 12 bases map to TRBD1. The germline CDR1 and CDR2 sequences are LGHNA and YNFKEQ. The length of the CDR3 is 17 residues. V lost 0 bases to trimming and J lost 11 bases; unmatched junction nucleotides: 13. The CDR3, as DNA: TGTGCCAGCAGCCAAGATAGGTCGGGACAGGGGGCTGTTGGGTACACCTTC. As protein: CASSQDRSGQGAVGYTF.

The chain joins TRBV27 to TRBJ1-2; 11 bases are a match to TRBD1. V dropped 4 bases and J dropped 5; count of bases not matched to a gene: 6. Germline CDR1 and CDR2: MNHEY and SMNVEV (reference sequence). The CDR3 runs 15 residues. The CDR3 is CASSSPGQGAYGYTF. Here the CDR3 DNA reads TGTGCCAGCAGTTCTCCCGGACAGGGGGCATATGGCTACACCTTC.

The V and J genes are TRBV7-8 and TRBJ2-5; TRBD2 matches 8 bases. CDR1 and CDR2 from the germline V gene are SGHVS and FQNEAQ. J gave up 0 bases and V 5 bases, and 5 bases lay outside the gene matches. The length of the CDR3 is 15 residues. The CDR3 sequence is CASSILAGNQETQYF. The CDR3 region has the DNA TGTGCCAGCAGCATTTTAGCGGGAAACCAAGAGACCCAGTACTTC.